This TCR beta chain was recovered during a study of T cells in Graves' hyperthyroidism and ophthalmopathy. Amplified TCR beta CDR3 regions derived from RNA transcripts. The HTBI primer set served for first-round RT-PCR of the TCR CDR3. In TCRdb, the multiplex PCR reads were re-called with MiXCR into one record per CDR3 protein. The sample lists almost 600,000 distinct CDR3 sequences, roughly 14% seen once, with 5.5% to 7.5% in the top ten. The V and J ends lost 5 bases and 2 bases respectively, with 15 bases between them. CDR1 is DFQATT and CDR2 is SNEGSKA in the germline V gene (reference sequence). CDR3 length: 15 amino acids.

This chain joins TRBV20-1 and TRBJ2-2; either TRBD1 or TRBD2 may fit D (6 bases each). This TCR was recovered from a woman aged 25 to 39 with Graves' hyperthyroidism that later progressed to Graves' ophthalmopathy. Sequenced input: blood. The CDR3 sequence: CSAGGTKANTGELFF. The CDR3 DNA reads TGCAGTGCTGGGGGGACAAAAGCTAACACCGGGGAGCTGTTTTTT.